This T cell receptor (beta chain) stems from a study of shared clonotypes between healthy human individuals. Points from the study as a whole: Only blood was sampled; tissue repertoires likely differ.

The count of this clone is one. Its specificity is unknown. For sorted subsets, 150 to 250 ng DNA per replicate equaled 30,000 or so T cell genomes. Data came from immunoSEQ multiplex PCR; TCRdb stores just in-frame clones and leaves some out. The sample contains about 2 million clones, roughly 95% of which appear only once. CD8 cells classed as naive were CD45RO-negative and positively selected for CCR7, excluding terminally differentiated effector memory CD45RA+ cells. Donors included only healthy HIV-negative adults lacking recent acute infections or vaccinations. The sample taken for sequencing was naive CD8+ T cells sorted from blood. The sequence came from a man aged 18 to 30 in good health.

CDR3 DNA sequence: TGTGCCTGGAGATCAACACTAGCCTCTGTGGTCTCAAGCACAGATACGCAGTATTTT. It codes for CAWRSTLASVVSSTDTQYF. The V call is TRBV30, the J call TRBJ2-3; D is possibly TRBD2 (6 bases). The germline gives CDR1 GTSNPN, CDR2 SVGIG (reference sequence). The CDR3 runs to 19 residues. The V and J ends lost 3 bases and 0 bases respectively, with 25 bases between them.